The source of this T cell receptor (beta chain) is a study of T-cell reconstitution after alpha-beta-depleted transplantation in children. Study outcomes and limitations: Several hundred expanded graft clones reportedly were the source of alpha-beta T cells about two months after transplant.

This clonotype has only a few counts. Its antigen is as yet unknown. Preparation of the TCRbeta library used unique molecular identifiers. TCRdb redid the calling of the PCR reads with MiXCR, one entry per CDR3 protein. The sample includes some 200,000 distinct CDR3 sequences, under 8.5% of them seen just once. V shed 5 bases and J 7 bases; nucleotides not matched to a gene: 7. The CDR3 covers 14 residues. Germline V lookup: CDR1 DFQATT, CDR2 SNEGSKA (reference sequence). Material: PBMCs, mostly from graft donor cells, obtained 360 days after TCRalphabeta/CD19-depleted stem cell transplant. This chain connects TRBV20-1 to TRBJ2-1, with TRBD2 matching 11 bases. The sequence derives from a male patient under 10 years old who had a stem cell transplant for acute myeloid leukemia, so the T cells may come from the graft donor. The CDR3 sequence is CSASLAGGRNEQFF. In DNA form, the CDR3 reads TGCAGTGCTTCCCTAGCGGGGGGCAGGAATGAGCAGTTCTTC.